The rows below give T cell receptor beta chains drawn from one sample of a study of blood T cell repertoires in COVID-19. TCRdb's table, derived via immunoSEQ multiplex PCR, lists solely in-frame clones and lacks some. The sample shows 130,000 to 150,000 clones, 84% of them seen only once. The sequenced sample consisted of PBMCs or T cells enriched from blood (not recorded which). The source is a woman aged 50 to 60 who had been exposed to COVID-19. Both conserved end residues are part of each CDR3. D genes are given only for firm matches. Rows may omit the clone size; those that give it use once, few, many or a size class.

>-|TRBV9|TRBJ2-7|15|-
TGTGCCAGCAGCGCTTCCGACAGGTGGATTGGCGAGCAGTACTTC
CASSASDRWIGEQYF
>TRBD1|TRBV12-3/TRBV12-4|TRBJ2-3|13|-
TGTGCCAGCAGACAGGGGGCGGTAGATACGCAGTATTTT
CASRQGAVDTQYF
>TRBD1|TRBV5-1|TRBJ1-2|14|-
TGCGCCAGCAGCGCGAAACAGGGGGCGGATGGCTACACCTTC
CASSAKQGADGYTF
>TRBD1|TRBV19|TRBJ2-4|15|-
TGTGCCAGTAGTACTCAGGGGGCGAGAATTAACATTCAGTACTTC
CASSTQGARINIQYF
>TRBD2|TRBV7-2|TRBJ2-3|16|-
TGTGCCAGCAGCTTAGGCGGGGGGCTCCTCACAGATACGCAGTATTTT
CASSLGGGLLTDTQYF
>TRBD1|TRBV30|TRBJ2-7|15|once
TGTGCCTGGAGTTACGGAGCAGGGGGTGGTTACGAGCAGTACTTC
CAWSYGAGGGYEQYF
>TRBD1|TRBV6-5|TRBJ1-1|15|-
TGTGCCAGCAGACCCCCGACAGGGGAGGTCACTGAAGCTTTCTTT
CASRPPTGEVTEAFF
>-|TRBV9|TRBJ1-6|15|-
TGTGCCAGCAGCGTGGGAGGGCAGGGAAATACACCCCTCCACTTT
CASSVGGQGNTPLHF
>TRBD2|TRBV3-1/TRBV3-2|TRBJ2-1|16|-
TGTGCCAGCAGCCCCCGGACTAGCGGGGGGTATGGTGAGCAGTTCTTC
CASSPRTSGGYGEQFF
>TRBD1|TRBV2|TRBJ2-1|14|-
TGTGCCAGCAGAAATGGACAGGTTCGGAATGAGCAGTTCTTC
CASRNGQVRNEQFF
>TRBD2|TRBV27|TRBJ2-7|15|-
TGTGCCAGCAGTCCTAGCGGGAGGGGGTTCTACGAGCAGTACTTC
CASSPSGRGFYEQYF
>-|TRBV25-1|TRBJ1-4|16|-
TGTGCCAGCAGTGAATACCCGGGGGAGGGTAATGAAAAACTGTTTTTT
CASSEYPGEGNEKLFF
>-|TRBV5-4|TRBJ2-2|15|-
TGTGCCAGCAGCTTGGCAGGGTACGAGAACGGGGAGCTGTTTTTT
CASSLAGYENGELFF
>-|TRBV5-4|TRBJ2-3|15|-
TGTGCCAGCAGGACTCTGGGGGCGGACACAGATACGCAGTATTTT
CASRTLGADTDTQYF
>-|TRBV10-3|TRBJ2-7|14|-
TGTGCCATCAGTTCTGGCAGGGAAAACTACGAGCAGTACTTC
CAISSGRENYEQYF
>-|TRBV6-2/TRBV6-3|TRBJ1-5|16|-
TGTGCCAGCAGTTACTCGACAAGGTCAAGCAATCAGCCCCAGCATTTT
CASSYSTRSSNQPQHF
>TRBD2|TRBV7-2|TRBJ2-3|16|-
TGTGCCAGCAGCGAAACCCCTAGCGGGGGGGGAGATACGCAGTATTTT
CASSETPSGGGDTQYF
>-|TRBV10-3|TRBJ2-7|15|-
TGTGCCATCAGTGATAGGGGCAGCCCAACGCGGGAGCAGTACTTC
CAISDRGSPTREQYF
>TRBD1|TRBV6-2/TRBV6-3|TRBJ2-5|14|-
TGTGCCAGCAGCCGGGACAGCCCCCAGGAGACCCAGTACTTC
CASSRDSPQETQYF
>-|TRBV4-2|TRBJ1-2|15|-
TGTGCCAGCAGCCAAGGGCGACAGACGAACTATGGCTACACCTTC
CASSQGRQTNYGYTF
>TRBD1|TRBV6-1|TRBJ2-7|16|once
TGTGCCAGCAGTGAATACCACGGACAGGGGGTAGACGAGCAGTACTTC
CASSEYHGQGVDEQYF
>-|TRBV7-9|TRBJ2-1|14|few
TGTGCCAGCAGCCCCCGCGGGCTCACGGGCGAGCAGTTCTTC
CASSPRGLTGEQFF
>TRBD2|TRBV20-1|TRBJ2-1|15|-
TGCAGTGCCAGTGTGGGAGCGGGAGGGATCCATGAGCAGTTCTTC
CSASVGAGGIHEQFF
>-|TRBV29-1|TRBJ1-1|13|-
TGCAGCGTCGCCGGGACTATCAACACTGAAGCTTTCTTT
CSVAGTINTEAFF
>-|TRBV29-1|TRBJ2-5|12|-
TGCAGCGCGGGGAGGTTACAAGAGACCCAGTACTTC
CSAGRLQETQYF
>TRBD2|TRBV12-5|TRBJ2-3|15|-
TGTGCTAGTGCCCCCGGGACTAGCGGGACGGATACGCAGTATTTT
CASAPGTSGTDTQYF
>-|TRBV5-5|TRBJ1-2|13|-
TGTGCCAGCAGCTTGCCCGGTTCTTATGGCTACACCTTC
CASSLPGSYGYTF
>-|TRBV6-2/TRBV6-3|TRBJ2-5|15|-
TGTGCCAGCAGTTACGCCTCGGGGGGCCTAGAGACCCAGTACTTC
CASSYASGGLETQYF
>-|TRBV7-2|TRBJ1-4|15|-
TGTGCCAGCAGCCCAGAGGGAGGGGATAATGAAAAACTGTTTTTT
CASSPEGGDNEKLFF
>-|TRBV19|TRBJ1-2|12|-
TGTGCCAGTAGTGCCCTGCAGGGTGGCTACACCTTC
CASSALQGGYTF
>TRBD2|TRBV11-2|TRBJ2-1|14|-
TGTGCCAGCAGCGTAGGGCGCGGGAGTACTGAGCAGTTCTTC
CASSVGRGSTEQFF
>TRBD2|TRBV11-2|TRBJ2-2|16|-
TGTGCCAGCAGCCCAACGAGCGGGGGATCCACCGGGGAGCTGTTTTTT
CASSPTSGGSTGELFF
>-|TRBV6-5|TRBJ2-3|14|-
TGTGCCAGCTCGGTTACCTTCTACCCCGCTACGCAGTATTTT
CASSVTFYPATQYF
>TRBD1|TRBV4-3|TRBJ2-1|16|-
TGCGCCAGCAGCCAAGAGACAGGGGGCGGGAACAATGAGCAGTTCTTC
CASSQETGGGNNEQFF
>-|TRBV7-2|TRBJ2-4|15|-
TGTGCCAGCAGCTTCGTAACAGGGTCCAAAAACATTCAGTACTTC
CASSFVTGSKNIQYF
>TRBD2|TRBV5-4|TRBJ2-7|15|once
TGTGCCAGCAGCCCCGCCGGGGGGGTCTACTACGAGCAGTACTTC
CASSPAGGVYYEQYF
>TRBD1|TRBV5-4|TRBJ1-2|16|-
TGTGCCAGCAGCGAGGGGGACAGGGGTCGCAACTATGGCTACACCTTC
CASSEGDRGRNYGYTF